The rows below give T cell receptor beta chains drawn from one sample of a study of regulatory T cells in long-lasting Graves disease. TCRdb analysed the multiplex PCR reads with MiXCR anew, one entry per CDR3 protein. The sample includes approximately 400,000 distinct CDR3 sequences, around a sixth of them seen just once. The material sequenced was peripheral blood mononuclear cells (PBMCs), taken at new diagnosis, from a patient treated with antithyroid drugs. These receptor sequences come from a female donor with Graves disease. Each CDR3 is given with its conserved first and last residue. A D gene is named only where the DNA matches it firmly. Size tells how often a clone was seen (once, few, many) or the class of an expanded clone, and some rows leave it out.

clone size	J gene	D gene	V gene	CDR3 DNA	CDR3 protein
few	TRBJ1-1	.	TRBV2	TGTGCCAGCAAAGGACCGACAGGGAACACTGAAGCTTTCTTT	CASKGPTGNTEAFF
many	TRBJ1-3	.	TRBV12-3/TRBV12-4	TGTGCCAGCAGGGGAAACACCATATATTTT	CASRGNTIYF
many	TRBJ2-7	.	TRBV20-1	TGCAGTGCTACCGAGGAGGCCGAGCAGTACTTC	CSATEEAEQYF
.	TRBJ2-3	TRBD2	TRBV2	TGTGCCAGCACCTTGATAAGGTTGATAGCGGGAGGAGATACGCAGTATTTT	CASTLIRLIAGGDTQYF
many	TRBJ1-1	TRBD1	TRBV10-3	TGTGCCATCAGATCCCCGGGACAGATGAACACTGAAGCTTTCTTT	CAIRSPGQMNTEAFF
.	TRBJ1-3	.	TRBV6-2/TRBV6-3	TGTGCCAGCAGTTACCAGGGGGGAAACACCATATATTTT	CASSYQGGNTIYF
many	TRBJ2-3	.	TRBV11-2	TGTGCCAGCAGCTTAGGTTATAGGGGGATGGATACGCAGTATTTT	CASSLGYRGMDTQYF
many	TRBJ2-5	.	TRBV6-2/TRBV6-3	TGTGCCAGCAGTTACTTAGCCCGGGGGGAGACCCAGTACTTC	CASSYLARGETQYF
.	TRBJ2-5	.	TRBV10-3	TGTGCCATCAGTGAGTCACAAGAGACCCAGTACTTC	CAISESQETQYF
many	TRBJ1-2	.	TRBV7-2	TGTGCCAGCAGCTTAGCGGGGTCGAAGGATGGCTACACCTTC	CASSLAGSKDGYTF
.	TRBJ1-4	.	TRBV7-2	TGTGCCAGCAGCTTTGGCCTTTCACAAACTAATGAAAAACTGTTTTTT	CASSFGLSQTNEKLFF
many	TRBJ1-2	.	TRBV5-1	TGCGCCAGCAGCATCTCTACAGGGAGCTATGGCTACACCTTC	CASSISTGSYGYTF
.	TRBJ2-2	.	TRBV29-1	TGCAGCGTCTCAAGTGGGGACACCGGGGAGCTGTTTTTT	CSVSSGDTGELFF
many	TRBJ2-1	.	TRBV20-1	TGCAGTGCTAGATGGGCGACCGCATCCTACAATGAGCAGTTCTTC	CSARWATASYNEQFF
many	TRBJ1-5	.	TRBV2	TGTGCCAGCAGTGTTCTTGGTGGGGGTCAGCCCCAGCATTTT	CASSVLGGGQPQHF
many	TRBJ2-4	TRBD2	TRBV7-8	TGTGCCAGCAGCTTAAGGGCTAGCGGGACTGCCAAAAACATTCAGTACTTC	CASSLRASGTAKNIQYF
many	TRBJ1-1	.	TRBV5-1	TGCGCCAGCAGCTTGAGGAGGGGTGAAGCTTTCTTT	CASSLRRGEAFF
.	TRBJ1-1	TRBD1	TRBV28	TGTGCCAGCAGCGGAGGAGGGGACAGGACTGAAGCTTTCTTT	CASSGGGDRTEAFF
.	TRBJ2-1	.	TRBV7-3	TGTGCCAGCACTCTTCCCGAGACTTACAATGAGCAGTTCTTC	CASTLPETYNEQFF
many	TRBJ2-1	TRBD2	TRBV20-1	TGCAGTGCTAGACTACTAGCGGCCGGTGAGCAGTTCTTC	CSARLLAAGEQFF
.	TRBJ1-2	.	TRBV28	TGTGCCAGCAGCTGGACAGCCCGCTATGGCTACACCTTC	CASSWTARYGYTF
many	TRBJ1-1	TRBD1	TRBV5-1	TGCGCCAGCAGCTTGGGGACAGGGATCGCTGAAGCTTTCTTT	CASSLGTGIAEAFF
many	TRBJ2-1	TRBD2	TRBV11-2	TGTGCCAGCAGCCAGGGACTATCCTCCTACAATGAGCAGTTCTTC	CASSQGLSSYNEQFF
many	TRBJ2-2	TRBD1	TRBV12-3/TRBV12-4	TGTGCCAGCAGTTCCGGACAGGGGAACGGGGAGCTGTTTTTT	CASSSGQGNGELFF
many	TRBJ2-7	.	TRBV27	TGTGCCAGCACCCAAGGAAGTGGGGTTGGGGGGCAGTACTTC	CASTQGSGVGGQYF
.	TRBJ2-3	.	TRBV19	TGTGCCAGTAGTATCTCCAGGAGCACAGATACGCAGTATTTT	CASSISRSTDTQYF
.	TRBJ2-7	TRBD1	TRBV19	TGTGCCAGTCCCACCGACTCGGACAGGCACCAACTATCCTACGAGCAGTACTTC	CASPTDSDRHQLSYEQYF
many	TRBJ1-1	.	TRBV6-5	TGTGCCAGCAGTTACTCCGCCGTGAACACTGAAGCTTTCTTT	CASSYSAVNTEAFF
.	TRBJ2-6	TRBD1	TRBV6-1	TGTGCCAGCAGTGGGTCCGGGACAGAGTCCTCTGGGGCCAACGTCCTGACTTTC	CASSGSGTESSGANVLTF
.	TRBJ1-2	.	TRBV4-1	TGCGCCAGCAGCCTCCTGGGGGGTCGCATTATTTATGGCTACACCTTC	CASSLLGGRIIYGYTF
.	TRBJ1-6	.	TRBV12-3/TRBV12-4	TGTGCCAGCAGCTGGGGGAGGTCACCCCTCCACTTT	CASSWGRSPLHF
many	TRBJ1-4	TRBD1	TRBV28	TGTGCCAGCAGTTTCTTGGCAGGGGGGGGGGAAAAACTGTTTTTT	CASSFLAGGGEKLFF
few	TRBJ2-7	.	TRBV7-3	TGTGCCAGCAGCTTAAATTCGGGGGCCGAGCAGTACTTC	CASSLNSGAEQYF
.	TRBJ2-6	TRBD1	TRBV27	TGTGCCAGCAGTGTCCTGGGGACAGCCAGCTCTGGGGCCAACGTCCTGACTTTC	CASSVLGTASSGANVLTF
many	TRBJ2-2	TRBD2	TRBV12-3/TRBV12-4	TGTGCCAGCAGCGCCAGACCGGGACTAGGGTTGGCCGGGGAGCTGTTTTTT	CASSARPGLGLAGELFF
many	TRBJ2-5	.	TRBV10-1	TGCGCCAGCAGTGAGCCGGGACAAGGAGGAGAGACCCAGTACTTC	CASSEPGQGGETQYF
.	TRBJ2-1	.	TRBV11-2	TGTGCCAGCAGCTTCGACAGTGACAATGAGCAGTTCTTC	CASSFDSDNEQFF
many	TRBJ2-3	TRBD2	TRBV6-1	TGTGCCAGCAGAGCTCTAGCGGGAGTCGCAGATACGCAGTATTTT	CASRALAGVADTQYF